The present TCR beta chain was sequenced within a study of beta chain features in type 1 diabetes. Study results and caveats: The naive, central memory and Treg TCRB repertoires showed an apparent similarity that was greater among patients than among healthy donors. Equally in patients and controls, PCR might preferentially amplify shorter templates.

Germline V gene data show CDR1 as MGHDK and CDR2 as SYGVNS. The germline V and J ends were trimmed by 2 bases and 6 bases, with 7 bases remaining between them. CDR3 length equals 12 residues. There are a few counts of this clone. Its antigen is not known. Reverse transcribing all isolated RNA meant expressed TCRB transcripts were sequenced. Profiling relied on immunoSEQ multiplex PCR, and the TCRdb table lists in-frame clones only, not all of them. The repertoire consists of a few hundred thousand clones, with about 32% occurring once and the leading ten covering about 0.065%. This receptor was obtained from a man aged 18 to 30 in good health. The source material was naive CD4+ T cells from blood. J is TRBJ2-5 and V is TRBV25-1, with D perhaps being TRBD1 or TRBD2 (5 bases each). CDR3 loop: CASSEGGKTQYF. The CDR3 DNA sequence: TGTGCCAGCAGTGAAGGGGGAAAGACCCAGTACTTC.